The rows below give T cell receptor beta chains drawn from one sample of a study of high-grade serous ovarian cancer treatment subgroups. Profiling relied on immunoSEQ multiplex PCR, and the TCRdb table lists in-frame clones only, not all of them. The repertoire has about 3,600 clones, 68% of them found once; the top ten carry more than 12%. The specimen was tumor tissue. These receptors were obtained from a human donor with high-grade serous ovarian cancer. The CDR3 runs from the conserved cysteine through the conserved F or W. Fields, in order: D gene, clone size, V gene, J gene, CDR3 protein, CDR3 DNA. A D gene is named only where the DNA matches it firmly. Clone size is stated in some rows and not others, as once, few, many or a class when expanded.

d_gene: TRBD1
abundance: NA
v_gene: TRBV7-8
j_gene: TRBJ1-6
CDR3aa: CASTWDRAYNSPLHF
CDR3nt: TGTGCCAGCACCTGGGACAGGGCTTATAATTCACCCCTCCACTTT

d_gene: NA
abundance: NA
v_gene: TRBV5-5
j_gene: TRBJ1-2
CDR3aa: CASSLTSGQGYTF
CDR3nt: TGTGCCAGCAGCTTGACTTCAGGGCAAGGCTACACCTTC

d_gene: TRBD1
abundance: NA
v_gene: TRBV18
j_gene: TRBJ1-5
CDR3aa: CASSDRVDQPQHF
CDR3nt: TGTGCCAGCTCAGACAGGGTGGATCAGCCCCAGCATTTT

d_gene: NA
abundance: NA
v_gene: TRBV4-2
j_gene: TRBJ2-4
CDR3aa: CASSLVLGGQLAKNIQYF
CDR3nt: TGTGCCAGCAGCTTGGTCCTTGGCGGACAGCTAGCCAAAAACATTCAGTACTTC

d_gene: NA
abundance: NA
v_gene: TRBV18
j_gene: TRBJ1-1
CDR3aa: CASSPPTGYYTEAFF
CDR3nt: TGTGCCAGCTCCCCTCCTACAGGGTATTACACTGAAGCTTTCTTT

d_gene: NA
abundance: NA
v_gene: TRBV27
j_gene: TRBJ1-5
CDR3aa: CASRGYRADQPQHF
CDR3nt: TGTGCCAGCAGGGGATACAGGGCGGATCAGCCCCAGCATTTT

d_gene: TRBD1
abundance: NA
v_gene: TRBV27
j_gene: TRBJ2-3
CDR3aa: CASSAYAGTGYTDTQYF
CDR3nt: TGTGCCAGCAGTGCCTACGCCGGGACAGGGTACACAGATACGCAGTATTTT

d_gene: TRBD1
abundance: NA
v_gene: TRBV6-1
j_gene: TRBJ1-1
CDR3aa: CASRDIQGKNTEAFF
CDR3nt: TGTGCCAGCAGAGATATACAGGGGAAGAACACTGAAGCTTTCTTT

d_gene: TRBD1
abundance: NA
v_gene: TRBV5-1
j_gene: TRBJ2-3
CDR3aa: CASSSRPGTGVSTDTQYF
CDR3nt: TGCGCCAGCAGCTCACGTCCCGGGACAGGGGTAAGCACAGATACGCAGTATTTT

d_gene: NA
abundance: NA
v_gene: TRBV10-2
j_gene: TRBJ2-2
CDR3aa: CASSGQTPYTGELFF
CDR3nt: TGCGCCAGCAGTGGGCAGACGCCCTACACCGGGGAGCTGTTTTTT

d_gene: NA
abundance: few
v_gene: TRBV7-2
j_gene: TRBJ2-3
CDR3aa: CASSLAAAGPDTQYF
CDR3nt: TGTGCCAGCAGCTTAGCGGCGGCAGGGCCAGATACGCAGTATTTT

d_gene: NA
abundance: once
v_gene: TRBV6-6
j_gene: TRBJ2-5
CDR3aa: CASSRTNPYQETQYF
CDR3nt: TGTGCCAGCAGTAGGACTAATCCGTACCAAGAGACCCAGTACTTC

d_gene: TRBD1
abundance: NA
v_gene: TRBV6-1
j_gene: TRBJ1-2
CDR3aa: CASSRQGGYTF
CDR3nt: TGTGCCAGCAGTCGACAGGGTGGCTACACCTTC

d_gene: NA
abundance: NA
v_gene: TRBV7-3
j_gene: TRBJ2-5
CDR3aa: CASSLVVAAQETQYF
CDR3nt: TGTGCCAGCAGCTTAGTGGTAGCGGCACAAGAGACCCAGTACTTC

d_gene: TRBD1
abundance: NA
v_gene: TRBV5-4
j_gene: TRBJ2-2
CDR3aa: CASSRDRVFTGELFF
CDR3nt: TGTGCCAGCAGCCGGGACAGGGTTTTCACCGGGGAGCTGTTTTTT

d_gene: TRBD1
abundance: once
v_gene: TRBV6-6
j_gene: TRBJ1-5
CDR3aa: CASGRQGWGYQPQHF
CDR3nt: TGTGCCAGCGGGAGACAGGGATGGGGATATCAGCCCCAGCATTTT

d_gene: NA
abundance: NA
v_gene: TRBV11-3
j_gene: TRBJ1-3
CDR3aa: CASSFGGSGNTIYF
CDR3nt: TGTGCCAGCAGCTTCGGGGGATCTGGAAACACCATATATTTT

d_gene: NA
abundance: NA
v_gene: TRBV4-3
j_gene: TRBJ2-1
CDR3aa: CASSHRVTGSEQFF
CDR3nt: TGCGCCAGCAGCCACCGCGTCACAGGATCCGAGCAGTTCTTC

d_gene: TRBD1
abundance: NA
v_gene: TRBV5-6
j_gene: TRBJ1-1
CDR3aa: CASSLLGQGGEAFF
CDR3nt: TGTGCCAGCAGCTTGCTGGGACAGGGGGGTGAAGCTTTCTTT

d_gene: NA
abundance: NA
v_gene: TRBV27
j_gene: TRBJ2-1
CDR3aa: CASRSQTKQFF
CDR3nt: TGTGCCAGCCGATCGCAAACCAAGCAGTTCTTC

d_gene: NA
abundance: once
v_gene: TRBV28
j_gene: TRBJ1-1
CDR3aa: CASRPGPWGMNTEAFF
CDR3nt: TGTGCCAGCAGACCGGGGCCTTGGGGTATGAACACTGAAGCTTTCTTT

d_gene: TRBD1
abundance: NA
v_gene: TRBV10-2
j_gene: TRBJ1-5
CDR3aa: CASSESGQGGRAQHF
CDR3nt: TGCGCCAGCAGTGAGTCCGGACAGGGGGGTCGGGCCCAGCATTTT

d_gene: TRBD1
abundance: NA
v_gene: TRBV6-5
j_gene: TRBJ2-3
CDR3aa: CASSSRTGKIDTQYF
CDR3nt: TGTGCCAGCAGTTCCAGGACAGGGAAGATAGATACGCAGTATTTT

d_gene: NA
abundance: NA
v_gene: TRBV30
j_gene: TRBJ1-4
CDR3aa: CAWRSGDENLFF
CDR3nt: TGTGCCTGGAGATCAGGGGATGAAAACCTGTTTTTT

d_gene: NA
abundance: NA
v_gene: TRBV7-2
j_gene: TRBJ1-5
CDR3aa: CASSLRGGNSNQPQHF
CDR3nt: TGTGCCAGCAGCTTAAGGGGGGGGAATAGCAATCAGCCCCAGCATTTT

d_gene: NA
abundance: NA
v_gene: TRBV7-9
j_gene: TRBJ1-1
CDR3aa: CASSLAPVSAHEAFF
CDR3nt: TGTGCCAGCAGCTTAGCCCCGGTTTCGGCTCATGAAGCTTTCTTT

d_gene: TRBD1
abundance: few
v_gene: TRBV6-1
j_gene: TRBJ1-6
CDR3aa: CASSDRGLNSPLHF
CDR3nt: TGTGCCAGCAGTGACAGGGGGCTCAATTCACCCCTCCACTTT